These 15 T cell receptor beta chains originate from one sample sequenced in a study of human T cells and chemical hapten exposure. TCRdb called the RACE reads again in MiXCR, with one record for every CDR3 protein. This table holds 80,000 to 95,000 distinct CDR3 sequences, around a tenth found once. As for time point: patch test 2, 6 weeks after DPC sensitization. Documented treatment: therapeutic diphenylcyclopropenone sensitization with weekly scalp DPC. The material sequenced was whole blood, taken in connection with sensitization to the hapten diphenylcyclopropenone (DPC). These receptors all stem from a young man with alopecia areata. Some clones in this sample may be carry-over from other donors' samples.

This clonotype came up many times. This chain links TRBV11-2 with TRBJ2-3; D is undetermined. This CDR3 contains 14 residues. The V end lost 1 base, the J end lost 3 bases, and 8 bases lay between the germline ends. CDR1 and CDR2 from the germline V gene are SGHAT and FQNNGV. The CDR3 sequence: CASSLGGSTDTQYF. The CDR3 nucleotides are TGTGCCAGCAGCTTAGGGGGTTCAACAGATACGCAGTATTTT.

This clonotype appeared many times. The chain links TRBV27 to TRBJ2-3; the match to TRBD2 covers 10 bases. The CDR3 has 15 residues. Germline CDR1 and CDR2: MNHEY and SMNVEV (reference sequence). The ends lost 6 bases at V and 4 bases at J; junction bases unmatched: 7. The CDR3 region has the DNA TGTGCCAGCAGCCAGTCTAGCGGGAGTGCAGATACGCAGTATTTT. Its protein product is CASSQSSGSADTQYF.

This clonotype was counted ten times or more. V gene TRBV24-1 combines with J gene TRBJ2-2; the D is unclear. The CDR3 contains 14 residues. Germline CDR1 and CDR2: KGHDR and SFDVKD. V was trimmed by 3 bases and J by 9 bases, leaving 13 bases between them. The CDR3 bases are TGTGCCACCAGTGATGGGCAGCCCCACCGGGAGCTGTTTTTT. Amino acid sequence: CATSDGQPHRELFF.

V is TRBV5-4 and J is TRBJ2-1, with 8 bases fitting TRBD2. Germline assignment: CDR1 SGHNT and CDR2 YYREEE (reference sequence). V lost 5 bases to trimming and J lost 10 bases; unmatched junction nucleotides: 8. This CDR3 is built from 13 residues. In nucleotides, the CDR3 is TGTGCCAGCAGATCGGGACTAGACATAGAGCAGTTCTTC. The encoded protein is CASRSGLDIEQFF. The complete variable domain, with remaining parts taken from reference TRBV5-4 and TRBJ2-1, reads ETGVTQSPTHLIKTRGQQVTLRCSSQSGHNTVSWYQQALGQGPQFIFQYYREEENGRGNFPPRFSGLQFPNYSSELNVNALELDDSALYLCASRSGLDIEQFFGPGTRLTVL.

The rearrangement joins TRBV19 to TRBJ1-1, with D perhaps TRBD1 (5 bases). V lost 4 bases, J lost 3 bases, and 9 bases lay in between. Looked up from germline, CDR1 is LNHDA and CDR2 is SQIVND (reference sequence). This CDR3 is built from 13 residues. The CDR3 sequence is CASSSRQYTEAFF. In nucleotides, the CDR3 is TGTGCCAGTAGTAGTAGACAGTACACTGAAGCTTTCTTT.

The V gene is TRBV21-1, the J gene TRBJ1-2; TRBD1, the table's D call, was not compared with the DNA. TRBV21-1 is annotated as a pseudogene. The CDR3 contains 12 residues. The CDR3 spells CASSQGALGYTF. The CDR3 nucleotides are TGTGCCAGCAGCCAAGGGGCGCTTGGCTACACCTTC.

Regarding this clonotype: An end of the junction differs from the germline gene, which may be a read error. The J gene is TRBJ1-5, the V gene TRBV5-1; no firm D call. CDR3 length equals 16 residues. Germline CDR1 is SGHRS and CDR2 is YFSETQ. CDR3 region: CTSSLVVGMANQPQHF. In DNA form, the CDR3 reads TGCACCAGCAGCTTGGTGGTAGGGATGGCCAATCAGCCCCAGCATTTT.

This clonotype was seen ten or more times. This sequence joins TRBV20-1 and TRBJ1-5; perhaps TRBD1 as D (6 bases). V shed 0 bases and J shed 2 bases, with 11 bases lying between them. CDR3 length: 15 residues. Germline V lookup: CDR1 DFQATT, CDR2 SNEGSKA (reference sequence). This CDR3 reads CSAREARQGNQPQHF. Here the CDR3 DNA reads TGCAGTGCTAGAGAGGCGAGACAGGGCAATCAGCCCCAGCATTTT.

In this sample, this clonotype turned up a few times. The CDR3 nucleotides read TGTGCCAGCAGTTTACGGGGTAAAGCTTTCTTT. Its protein is CASSLRGKAFF. This chain uses TRBV28 with TRBJ1-1; unclear D gene. This CDR3 is built from 11 residues. Trimming left V 2 bases short and J 9 bases short, with 7 bases between. The V gene's germline CDR1 is MDHEN and CDR2 SYDVKM.

This clonotype was seen more than once but under ten times. The rearrangement joins TRBV5-6 to TRBJ1-6, with 7 nucleotides matching TRBD1. CDR1 and CDR2 from the germline V gene are SGHDT and YYEEEE. The CDR3 length is 18 residues. The V segment lost 5 bases and the J segment 5 bases; nucleotides outside the gene matches: 16. The CDR3 reads CASSPPGQRGGNNSPLHF. CDR3 sequence (DNA): TGTGCCAGCAGTCCGCCGGGACAGCGTGGGGGCAATAATTCACCCCTCCACTTT. The whole variable domain, filled in from reference TRBV5-6 and TRBJ1-6, reads DAGVTQSPTHLIKTRGQQVTLRCSPKSGHDTVSWYQQALGQGPQFIFQYYEEEERQRGNFPDRFSGHQFPNYSSELNVNALLLGDSALYLCASSPPGQRGGNNSPLHFGNGTRLTVT.

This clonotype has ten or more counts. The genes are TRBV7-6 and TRBJ2-3; maybe TRBD2 (6 bases). V lost 7 bases and J lost 1, with 12 bases in between. In germline, CDR1 is SGHVS, CDR2 FNYEAQ. The CDR3 totals 14 residues. CDR3 nucleotides: TGTGCCAGCATCCCTCAGCGGGGCACAGATACGCAGTATTTT. This sequence encodes CASIPQRGTDTQYF.

CDR3 sequence reads: CASSWSTGELFF. CDR3 DNA: TGTGCCAGCAGCTGGTCGACAGGGGAGCTGTTTTTT. The chain uses TRBV11-1 and TRBJ2-2; the D is unclear. The germline V gene encodes CDR1 SGHAT and CDR2 FQDESV (reference sequence). The V gene lost 4 bases and the J gene lost 8 bases, with 8 bases spanning the gap. The CDR3 length is 12 residues.

V is TRBV4-1 and J is TRBJ2-7; D is unresolved. Germline V gene data show CDR1 as MGHRA and CDR2 as YSYEKL. The CDR3 runs to 14 residues. Deletions cut 1 base from V and 2 bases from J, with 9 bases between. The CDR3 DNA sequence: TGCGCCAGCAGCCAAGGGATAGGAACCTACGAGCAGTACTTC. It specifies CASSQGIGTYEQYF.

This clonotype has a count of ten or more. V gene TRBV7-2 combines with J gene TRBJ2-3; a weak D match, TRBD2 (5 bases). The length of the CDR3 is 14 residues. Per germline, CDR1 SGHTA and CDR2 FQGNSA. The V and J ends lost 5 bases and 5 bases respectively, with 14 bases between them. The CDR3 loop reads CASSDRGLEDTQYF. In DNA form, the CDR3 reads TGTGCCAGCAGCGATCGAGGGCTGGAAGATACGCAGTATTTT.

A few counts support this clonotype. The V and J genes are TRBV7-9 and TRBJ2-6; 7 nucleotides align to TRBD1. This CDR3 is 19 amino acids long. Germline trimming cut 3 bases from V and 0 bases from J; bases unmatched to any gene: 11. The germline CDR1 and CDR2 sequences are SEHNR and FQNEAQ (reference sequence). As DNA, the CDR3 is TGTGCCAGCAGCTTCCTCCAAGGACAGGCGGACTCTGGGGCCAACGTCCTGACTTTC. The encoded protein is CASSFLQGQADSGANVLTF.